These 28 T cell receptor beta chains were sequenced from one sample in a study of cytomegalovirus exposure and HLA in healthy donors. Both 60 Vbeta primers and 13 Jbeta primers went into the PCR. The repertoire was sequenced with immunoSEQ multiplex PCR; TCRdb's copy has only in-frame clones and lacks some. Among 130,000 or so clones, roughly 70% were seen once, and the ten largest hold approximately 3.9%. Sequenced input: PBMCs. Receptors were obtained from a man in his fifties or sixties in good health and CMV-seropositive.

J is TRBJ2-1 and V is TRBV29-1, with 15 bases that match TRBD2. The CDR3 has 14 residues. CDR1 and CDR2 from the germline V gene are SQVTM and ANQGSEA. V gave up 6 bases and J gave up 14 bases; unmatched junction bases: 11. Written as DNA, the CDR3 is TGCAGCGTCGATTACGGACTAGCGGGGGGGAAAAAGTTCTTC. This sequence encodes CSVDYGLAGGKKFF.

The V and J genes are TRBV5-1 and TRBJ1-1; TRBD1 matches 7 bases. The trim removed 4 bases at V and 1 base at J, leaving 7 bases unmatched. The CDR3 runs 15 residues. CDR1 SGHRS and CDR2 YFSETQ come from the germline V gene. The CDR3 DNA reads as TGCGCCAGCAGCAAATCCGGGACAGAGAACACTGAAGCTTTCTTT. Encoded protein: CASSKSGTENTEAFF.

V usage is TRBV7-9 and J usage is TRBJ2-7; tentative D call: TRBD1 (6 bases). This CDR3 region has 16 residues. The germline gives CDR1 SEHNR, CDR2 FQNEAQ (reference sequence). Deletions cut 0 bases from V and 1 base from J, with 13 bases between. The CDR3 DNA follows: TGTGCCAGCAGCTTAGCGGGACGGGACACGTCCTACGAGCAGTACTTC. Translation: CASSLAGRDTSYEQYF.

The V call is TRBV5-1, the J call TRBJ2-2, with 12 bases that match TRBD1. Germline V CDR1 and CDR2: SGHRS, YFSETQ. This CDR3 spans 16 amino acids. The V segment lost 2 bases and the J segment 7 bases; nucleotides outside the gene matches: 6. The chain's CDR3 is CASSFSGTGGVGELFF. CDR3 DNA: TGCGCCAGCAGCTTTTCCGGGACAGGGGGCGTCGGGGAGCTGTTTTTT.

The rearrangement joins TRBV5-1 to TRBJ2-3; TRBD2 is a possible D gene (6 bases). The ends were cut back, 0 bases at V and 5 bases at J, with 10 bases in the middle. Germline V gene data show CDR1 as SGHRS and CDR2 as YFSETQ. The CDR3 contains 14 residues. CDR3 nucleotide sequence: TGCGCCAGCAGCTTGGTGGAAGCGGGAGATACGCAGTATTTT. Translated, it gives CASSLVEAGDTQYF.

CDR3 residues: CSVKAGGTGELFF. The DNA for the CDR3 is TGCAGCGTGAAGGCAGGGGGCACCGGGGAGCTGTTTTTT. This rearrangement joins TRBV29-1 to TRBJ2-2, with TRBD1 matching 7 bases. After removal of 6 bases from V and 4 bases from J, the junction contained 5 bases not matched to a gene. Germline assignment: CDR1 SQVTM and CDR2 ANQGSEA. CDR3 size: 13 residues.

The rearrangement joins TRBV15 to TRBJ1-5; maybe TRBD1 (6 bases). The CDR3 sequence is 14 residues long. The germline V gene encodes CDR1 LNHNV and CDR2 YYDKDF (reference sequence). Trimming left V 2 bases short and J 4 bases short, with 9 bases between. CDR3 sequence: CATSRSGENQPQHF. The CDR3 coding sequence is TGTGCCACCAGCAGATCAGGGGAGAATCAGCCCCAGCATTTT.

This sequence joins TRBV9 and TRBJ2-6, with 10 bases that match TRBD1. With 4 bases clipped from V and 0 bases from J, the junction kept 4 bases outside the gene matches. This CDR3 is built from 17 residues. Germline values: CDR1 SGDLS, CDR2 YYNGEE. The CDR3 spells CASSSGQGSSGANVLTF. DNA for the CDR3: TGTGCCAGCAGCTCGGGACAGGGGAGCTCTGGGGCCAACGTCCTGACTTTC.

Only one count was recorded for this clone. The chain carries TRBV11-2 and TRBJ1-2; 9 bases are shared with TRBD1. This CDR3 has 15 residues. CDR1 is SGHAT and CDR2 is FQNNGV in the germline V gene. The trim removed 1 base at V and 7 bases at J, leaving 7 bases unmatched. CDR3 nucleotide sequence: TGTGCCAGCAGCTTAGCCCAACAGGGGGCCTCTGGCTACACCTTC. Translated: CASSLAQQGASGYTF. The whole variable domain, remainder taken from reference TRBV11-2 and TRBJ1-2, is EAGVAQSPRYKIIEKRQSVAFWCNPISGHATLYWYQQILGQGPKLLIQFQNNGVVDDSQLPKDRFSAERLKGVDSTLKIQPAKLEDSAVYLCASSLAQQGASGYTFGSGTRLTVV.

This clone was observed a few times. This chain uses TRBV4-1 with TRBJ2-1; 10 bases agree with TRBD1. The V gene's germline CDR1 is MGHRA and CDR2 YSYEKL. V was pared by 1 base and J by 10 bases, with 4 bases of the junction left unmatched. The CDR3 extends over 14 amino acids. Here the CDR3 DNA reads TGCGCCAGCAGCCAAGGACAGGGGGCGGCAGAGCAGTTCTTC. Residues: CASSQGQGAAEQFF.

V and J are TRBV19 and TRBJ1-1; 7 bases line up with TRBD1. This CDR3 is built from 14 residues. Germline CDR1 LNHDA, CDR2 SQIVND (reference sequence). After removal of 6 bases from V and 3 bases from J, the junction contained 7 bases not matched to a gene. This chain's CDR3 is CASSPTGAHTEAFF. Written as DNA, the CDR3 is TGTGCCAGTAGCCCCACAGGGGCTCACACTGAAGCTTTCTTT. The whole variable domain, remainder taken from reference TRBV19 and TRBJ1-1, is DGGITQSPKYLFRKEGQNVTLSCEQNLNHDAMYWYRQDPGQGLRLIYYSQIVNDFQKGDIAEGYSVSREKKESFPLTVTSAQKNPTAFYLCASSPTGAHTEAFFGQGTRLTVV.

This chain uses TRBV9 with TRBJ1-6; 8 nucleotides align to TRBD1. CDR1 is SGDLS and CDR2 is YYNGEE in the germline V gene. The junction had 2 bases not matched to a gene; V was cut back by 2 bases and J by 7 bases. This CDR3 spans 14 amino acids. The CDR3 reads CASSVDRGNSPLHF. In DNA, the CDR3 is TGTGCCAGCAGCGTCGACAGGGGAAATTCACCCCTCCACTTT.

This clone was recorded only once. V gene TRBV5-1 combines with J gene TRBJ1-2; tentative D call: TRBD1 (5 bases). Germline lookup yields CDR1 SGHRS and CDR2 YFSETQ. The CDR3 covers 14 residues. Trimming took 5 bases from V and 8 from J, leaving 19 bases between them. The CDR3 region has the DNA TGCGCCAGCAGGCCACCATCAGGGTCGTGGGGCTACACCTTC. Residues: CASRPPSGSWGYTF. Supplemented by reference TRBV5-1 and TRBJ1-2, the full variable domain reads KAGVTQTPRYLIKTRGQQVTLSCSPISGHRSVSWYQQTPGQGLQFLFEYFSETQRNKGNFPGRFSGRQFSNSRSEMNVSTLELGDSALYLCASRPPSGSWGYTFGSGTRLTVV.

Worth noting for this clone: The sample carries other DNA sequences with the same CDR3. The CDR3 loop reads CASSATGGNQPQHF. The CDR3 DNA reads as TGTGCCAGCAGTGCGACAGGGGGCAATCAGCCCCAGCATTTT. The V call is TRBV2, the J call TRBJ1-5, with 8 bases matching TRBD1. V shed 4 bases and J 2 bases; nucleotides not matched to a gene: 1. The CDR3 spans 14 residues. The germline CDR1 and CDR2 sequences are SNHLY and FYNNEI.

The chain couples TRBV5-4 to TRBJ2-1; D remains ambiguous. Germline CDR1 reads SGHNT; CDR2 reads YYREEE (reference sequence). The CDR3 contains 14 residues. V was clipped by 2 bases and J by 9 bases, with 15 bases between them. The CDR3 DNA reads as TGTGCCAGCAGCTTCAGTTCTACTAACGGTGAGCAGTTCTTC. As protein: CASSFSSTNGEQFF.

A note on this clone: At one end the junction does not follow the germline gene, possibly because of a read error. V gene TRBV7-7 combines with J gene TRBJ2-1, with 7 bases fitting TRBD2. The CDR3 spans 15 residues. Germline CDR1 and CDR2: SSHAT and FNYEAQ (reference sequence). The CDR3, as DNA: TGTGCTAGCAGCTTAGGGCTAGCGGACTACAATGAGCAGTTCTTC. Translating it yields CASSLGLADYNEQFF.

The V gene is TRBV5-1, the J gene TRBJ2-7, with D possibly being TRBD2 (6 bases). Trimming shortened V by 5 bases and J by 6 bases, and 15 bases separated the two germline ends. The CDR3 extends over 13 amino acids. Germline CDR1 reads SGHRS; CDR2 reads YFSETQ. DNA of the CDR3: TGCGCCAGCAGGGAGGGTTTTACATCCGAGCAGTACTTC. It translates to CASREGFTSEQYF.

The V gene is TRBV7-3, the J gene TRBJ1-1, with D tentatively TRBD1 (5 bases). This CDR3 is built from 13 residues. Trimming stripped 6 bases from V and 0 bases from J, with 8 bases between. Germline V gene data show CDR1 as SGHTA and CDR2 as FQGTGA. The CDR3 bases are TGTGCCAGCAGTCGACAGCTGAACACTGAAGCTTTCTTT. Amino acids: CASSRQLNTEAFF.

This rearrangement joins TRBV11-1 to TRBJ2-1; a possible D gene is TRBD2 (6 bases). Looked up from germline, CDR1 is SGHAT and CDR2 is FQDESV (reference sequence). V lost 5 bases to trimming and J lost 6 bases, with 14 bases between them. The CDR3 loop spans 14 amino acids. The CDR3 nucleotides are TGTGCCAGCAGCCCCGGGAGACAGCTCAATGAGCAGTTCTTC. This codes for CASSPGRQLNEQFF.

Of note for this clone: Germline is not matched at one junction end, which may reflect a read error. The V call is TRBV6-4, the J call TRBJ2-1, with 13 nucleotides matching TRBD2. The CDR3 contains 16 residues. Germline V CDR1 and CDR2: MRHNA, SNTAGT. For the CDR3, the DNA is TGTGCCAGCAGCCGACTAGCGGGGGGCTCCTCCAATGAGCAGTTCTTC. Amino acids: CASSRLAGGSSNEQFF.

J is TRBJ1-5 and V is TRBV19; D might be TRBD1 (5 bases). CDR1 is LNHDA, CDR2 SQIVND, per germline (reference sequence). CDR3 size: 13 residues. Between the trimmed V and J ends, which lost 11 bases and 5 bases, there was a span of 16 bases. The CDR3 region has the DNA TGTGCCTCCAGAAAAGAAGGGGATCAGCCCCAGCATTTT. The encoded protein is CASRKEGDQPQHF.

The CDR3: CASSFAGTGNYGYTF. As DNA, the CDR3 is TGCGCCAGCAGCTTCGCCGGGACAGGGAACTATGGCTACACCTTC. The V call is TRBV5-1, the J call TRBJ1-2; 9 nucleotides line up with TRBD1. The CDR3 contains 15 residues. V was clipped by 2 bases and J by 2 bases; unmatched bases: 4. From germline, CDR1 is SGHRS and CDR2 YFSETQ.

CDR3 residues: CASTLDRRSRGYGYTF. The CDR3 coding sequence is TGTGCCAGCACCCTGGACAGGAGGTCCAGGGGCTATGGCTACACCTTC. The V gene is TRBV5-6, the J gene TRBJ1-2; 7 nucleotides line up with TRBD1. Germline lookup yields CDR1 SGHDT and CDR2 YYEEEE. This CDR3 is 16 amino acids long. With 6 bases clipped from V and 4 bases from J, the junction kept 15 bases outside the gene matches.

A word on this clone: A junction end diverges from the germline sequence, so it may reflect a read error. The rearrangement joins TRBV27 to TRBJ2-7, with D tentatively TRBD2 (6 bases). The CDR3 loop spans 13 amino acids. The germline V gene has CDR1 MNHEY and CDR2 SMNVEV (reference sequence). The CDR3, as DNA: TGTGCCAGCAGTTTATGGGACTCCGACGAGCAGTACTTC. The encoded protein is CASSLWDSDEQYF.

The genes are TRBV7-6 and TRBJ2-5, with TRBD1 as a possible D gene (6 bases). The assigned J gene may be wrong: the sequence end matches TRBJ2-7 better. The CDR3 consists of 15 residues. CDR1 and CDR2 from the germline V gene are SGHVS and FNYEAQ. The CDR3 reads CASSSGQHFSYEQYF. The DNA of the CDR3 is TGTGCCAGCAGCAGCGGACAGCACTTCTCCTACGAGCAGTACTTC.

V usage is TRBV28 and J usage is TRBJ1-5; D remains ambiguous. CDR1 and CDR2 (germline): MDHEN, SYDVKM. V lost 8 bases, J lost 6 bases, and 11 bases lay in between. There are 12 residues in the CDR3. CDR3 coding DNA: TGTGCCAGCGGAGGGTGGGGTCAGCCCCAGCATTTT. Translating it yields CASGGWGQPQHF. The complete variable domain, with remaining parts taken from reference TRBV28 and TRBJ1-5, reads DVKVTQSSRYLVKRTGEKVFLECVQDMDHENMFWYRQDPGLGLRLIYFSYDVKMKEKGDIPEGYSVSREKKERFSLILESASTNQTSMYLCASGGWGQPQHFGDGTRLSIL.

Remarks on this clone: Mismatch with germline at one junction end may stem from a read error. The V call is TRBV4-1, the J call TRBJ2-7; 8 bases are shared with TRBD1. This CDR3 is built from 14 residues. Germline V gene lookup returns CDR1 MGHRA and CDR2 YSYEKL. For the CDR3, the DNA is TGCGCCAGCAGCCCCGGACAGGGCTCCCACGAGCAGTACTTC. Protein sequence: CASSPGQGSHEQYF.

The genes are TRBV18 and TRBJ2-1; 9 nucleotides match TRBD2. Germline loops: CDR1 KGHSH, CDR2 LQKENI. With V trimmed by 3 bases and J by 3 bases, 3 bases remained unmatched. This CDR3 region has 15 residues. CDR3 sequence reads: CASSPGAGGYNEQFF. The CDR3 bases are TGTGCCAGCTCACCGGGAGCGGGGGGCTACAATGAGCAGTTCTTC. Together with reference TRBV18 and TRBJ2-1, the CDR3 gives the full variable domain: NAGVMQNPRHLVRRRGQEARLRCSPMKGHSHVYWYRQLPEEGLKFMVYLQKENIIDESGMPKERFSAEFPKEGPSILRIQQVVRGDSAAYFCASSPGAGGYNEQFFGPGTRLTVL.